This T cell receptor (beta chain) was found in a study of blood T cell repertoires in COVID-19. Study summary: Two negative PCRs, clearance, or symptom resolution were required of recovered Cohort 3 donors. Acute-phase and convalescent COVID-19 samples originated in the United States, Italy and Spain. PBMCs, B-cell-depleted T cells, or T cells were the source of the cDNA or gDNA that made up the material.

Germline V gene sequence: CDR1 WSHSY, CDR2 SAAADI. V lost 8 bases, J lost 3 bases, and 3 bases stayed unmatched. The CDR3 is 12 amino acids. Measured with immunoSEQ multiplex PCR; TCRdb has only the in-frame clones, and not every one. The table records 300,000 to 450,000 clones, about 87% of them present only once. Researchers sorted participants into cohorts using their self-reported clinical history. The V and J genes are TRBV10-2 and TRBJ2-7; TRBD2 agrees at 8 bases. This TCR was sampled from a man in his forties in a cohort exposed to, infected with or recovered from COVID-19 (not recorded which). The sample comprised PBMCs or T cells enriched from blood (not recorded which). The DNA for the CDR3 is TGCGCCAGCCGGAGCGGGAGCTACGAGCAGTACTTC. This translates into CASRSGSYEQYF.